These 6 T cell receptor beta chains were all obtained from the same sample, sequenced in a study of spatial heterogeneity in lung cancer (dated by TCRdb to the late 2010s). Points the paper makes about the study in general: A correlation was observed between the number of expanded intratumoral alpha and beta TCRs and the tumor nonsynonymous mutation count.

According to the study, the label for this sample's time point signals: sample taken at primary tumor resection. Library generation was performed with 5' RACE. TCRdb names NextSeq 500 as the instrument used. TCRdb took the public reads, trimmed them with fastp at Q25, ran MiXCR for clone calling and kept in-frame beta chains. Duplicate CDR3 protein sequences are folded into a single record with the most common DNA and genes. This sample has about 100,000 distinct CDR3 sequences in its table, and approximately 4.4% of those were observed once. The top ten hold around 20% of the sample. Antigens for these TCRs are unknown. Material: lung tumor tissue, obtained at surgery. The receptors come from a male donor with early-stage non-small cell lung cancer.

The table lists this clonotype with many counts. The gene calls are TRBV29-1 and TRBJ2-1; D unclear. V was clipped by 0 bases and J by 3 bases, with 12 bases between them. The length of the CDR3 is 15 residues. From germline, CDR1 is SQVTM and CDR2 ANQGSEA. In DNA, the CDR3 is TGCAGCGTTGAAGATCAAAGAATTAGCTACAATGAGCAGTTCTTC. Its protein product is CSVEDQRISYNEQFF.

The table lists this clonotype with many counts. DNA of the CDR3: TGTGCCAGCTCACCTTTGGTCACTGAAGCTTTCTTT. Translated, it gives CASSPLVTEAFF. The chain carries TRBV18 and TRBJ1-1; the D is unclear. CDR1 and CDR2 from the germline V gene are KGHSH and LQKENI. The CDR3 spans 12 residues. Trimming pared 3 bases from V and 4 bases from J, leaving 6 bases between.

This clonotype was recorded many times. V is TRBV12-3 or TRBV12-4 and J is TRBJ2-6; 12 bases map to TRBD1. The CDR3 covers 19 residues. The V segment lost 5 bases and the J segment 1 base; nucleotides outside the gene matches: 9. This CDR3 is CASSHLGQGAESGANVLTF. DNA of the CDR3: TGTGCCAGCAGTCACCTGGGACAGGGGGCTGAATCTGGGGCCAACGTCCTGACTTTC.

J is TRBJ1-1 and V is TRBV18; 9 bases agree with TRBD1. V lost 8 bases to trimming and J lost 4 bases; unmatched junction nucleotides: 2. CDR1 KGHSH and CDR2 LQKENI come from the germline V gene. CDR3 size: 12 residues. CDR3 region: CASTGQGTEAFF. The CDR3 region has the DNA TGTGCCAGCACGGGACAGGGCACTGAAGCTTTCTTT.

At least ten counts were recorded for this clonotype. The chain employs TRBV6-1 and TRBJ2-3, with unresolved D. The CDR3 contains 14 residues. V dropped 6 bases and J dropped 1 base, with 11 bases sitting between them. Germline V lookup: CDR1 MNHNS, CDR2 SASEGT. CDR3 bases: TGTGCCAGCAGATCCACAGAGGGCACAGATACGCAGTATTTT. Protein: CASRSTEGTDTQYF.

This clonotype was observed at least ten times. This chain connects TRBV6-2 or TRBV6-3 to TRBJ2-7; 11 bases are shared with TRBD1. Looked up from germline, CDR1 is MNHEY and CDR2 is SVGEGT. The CDR3 has 16 residues. Trimming cost V 0 bases and J 2 bases; bases outside gene matches: 3. This CDR3 is CASSYSTGQGAYEQYF. The CDR3 region has the DNA TGTGCCAGCAGTTACTCGACGGGACAGGGGGCCTACGAGCAGTACTTC.